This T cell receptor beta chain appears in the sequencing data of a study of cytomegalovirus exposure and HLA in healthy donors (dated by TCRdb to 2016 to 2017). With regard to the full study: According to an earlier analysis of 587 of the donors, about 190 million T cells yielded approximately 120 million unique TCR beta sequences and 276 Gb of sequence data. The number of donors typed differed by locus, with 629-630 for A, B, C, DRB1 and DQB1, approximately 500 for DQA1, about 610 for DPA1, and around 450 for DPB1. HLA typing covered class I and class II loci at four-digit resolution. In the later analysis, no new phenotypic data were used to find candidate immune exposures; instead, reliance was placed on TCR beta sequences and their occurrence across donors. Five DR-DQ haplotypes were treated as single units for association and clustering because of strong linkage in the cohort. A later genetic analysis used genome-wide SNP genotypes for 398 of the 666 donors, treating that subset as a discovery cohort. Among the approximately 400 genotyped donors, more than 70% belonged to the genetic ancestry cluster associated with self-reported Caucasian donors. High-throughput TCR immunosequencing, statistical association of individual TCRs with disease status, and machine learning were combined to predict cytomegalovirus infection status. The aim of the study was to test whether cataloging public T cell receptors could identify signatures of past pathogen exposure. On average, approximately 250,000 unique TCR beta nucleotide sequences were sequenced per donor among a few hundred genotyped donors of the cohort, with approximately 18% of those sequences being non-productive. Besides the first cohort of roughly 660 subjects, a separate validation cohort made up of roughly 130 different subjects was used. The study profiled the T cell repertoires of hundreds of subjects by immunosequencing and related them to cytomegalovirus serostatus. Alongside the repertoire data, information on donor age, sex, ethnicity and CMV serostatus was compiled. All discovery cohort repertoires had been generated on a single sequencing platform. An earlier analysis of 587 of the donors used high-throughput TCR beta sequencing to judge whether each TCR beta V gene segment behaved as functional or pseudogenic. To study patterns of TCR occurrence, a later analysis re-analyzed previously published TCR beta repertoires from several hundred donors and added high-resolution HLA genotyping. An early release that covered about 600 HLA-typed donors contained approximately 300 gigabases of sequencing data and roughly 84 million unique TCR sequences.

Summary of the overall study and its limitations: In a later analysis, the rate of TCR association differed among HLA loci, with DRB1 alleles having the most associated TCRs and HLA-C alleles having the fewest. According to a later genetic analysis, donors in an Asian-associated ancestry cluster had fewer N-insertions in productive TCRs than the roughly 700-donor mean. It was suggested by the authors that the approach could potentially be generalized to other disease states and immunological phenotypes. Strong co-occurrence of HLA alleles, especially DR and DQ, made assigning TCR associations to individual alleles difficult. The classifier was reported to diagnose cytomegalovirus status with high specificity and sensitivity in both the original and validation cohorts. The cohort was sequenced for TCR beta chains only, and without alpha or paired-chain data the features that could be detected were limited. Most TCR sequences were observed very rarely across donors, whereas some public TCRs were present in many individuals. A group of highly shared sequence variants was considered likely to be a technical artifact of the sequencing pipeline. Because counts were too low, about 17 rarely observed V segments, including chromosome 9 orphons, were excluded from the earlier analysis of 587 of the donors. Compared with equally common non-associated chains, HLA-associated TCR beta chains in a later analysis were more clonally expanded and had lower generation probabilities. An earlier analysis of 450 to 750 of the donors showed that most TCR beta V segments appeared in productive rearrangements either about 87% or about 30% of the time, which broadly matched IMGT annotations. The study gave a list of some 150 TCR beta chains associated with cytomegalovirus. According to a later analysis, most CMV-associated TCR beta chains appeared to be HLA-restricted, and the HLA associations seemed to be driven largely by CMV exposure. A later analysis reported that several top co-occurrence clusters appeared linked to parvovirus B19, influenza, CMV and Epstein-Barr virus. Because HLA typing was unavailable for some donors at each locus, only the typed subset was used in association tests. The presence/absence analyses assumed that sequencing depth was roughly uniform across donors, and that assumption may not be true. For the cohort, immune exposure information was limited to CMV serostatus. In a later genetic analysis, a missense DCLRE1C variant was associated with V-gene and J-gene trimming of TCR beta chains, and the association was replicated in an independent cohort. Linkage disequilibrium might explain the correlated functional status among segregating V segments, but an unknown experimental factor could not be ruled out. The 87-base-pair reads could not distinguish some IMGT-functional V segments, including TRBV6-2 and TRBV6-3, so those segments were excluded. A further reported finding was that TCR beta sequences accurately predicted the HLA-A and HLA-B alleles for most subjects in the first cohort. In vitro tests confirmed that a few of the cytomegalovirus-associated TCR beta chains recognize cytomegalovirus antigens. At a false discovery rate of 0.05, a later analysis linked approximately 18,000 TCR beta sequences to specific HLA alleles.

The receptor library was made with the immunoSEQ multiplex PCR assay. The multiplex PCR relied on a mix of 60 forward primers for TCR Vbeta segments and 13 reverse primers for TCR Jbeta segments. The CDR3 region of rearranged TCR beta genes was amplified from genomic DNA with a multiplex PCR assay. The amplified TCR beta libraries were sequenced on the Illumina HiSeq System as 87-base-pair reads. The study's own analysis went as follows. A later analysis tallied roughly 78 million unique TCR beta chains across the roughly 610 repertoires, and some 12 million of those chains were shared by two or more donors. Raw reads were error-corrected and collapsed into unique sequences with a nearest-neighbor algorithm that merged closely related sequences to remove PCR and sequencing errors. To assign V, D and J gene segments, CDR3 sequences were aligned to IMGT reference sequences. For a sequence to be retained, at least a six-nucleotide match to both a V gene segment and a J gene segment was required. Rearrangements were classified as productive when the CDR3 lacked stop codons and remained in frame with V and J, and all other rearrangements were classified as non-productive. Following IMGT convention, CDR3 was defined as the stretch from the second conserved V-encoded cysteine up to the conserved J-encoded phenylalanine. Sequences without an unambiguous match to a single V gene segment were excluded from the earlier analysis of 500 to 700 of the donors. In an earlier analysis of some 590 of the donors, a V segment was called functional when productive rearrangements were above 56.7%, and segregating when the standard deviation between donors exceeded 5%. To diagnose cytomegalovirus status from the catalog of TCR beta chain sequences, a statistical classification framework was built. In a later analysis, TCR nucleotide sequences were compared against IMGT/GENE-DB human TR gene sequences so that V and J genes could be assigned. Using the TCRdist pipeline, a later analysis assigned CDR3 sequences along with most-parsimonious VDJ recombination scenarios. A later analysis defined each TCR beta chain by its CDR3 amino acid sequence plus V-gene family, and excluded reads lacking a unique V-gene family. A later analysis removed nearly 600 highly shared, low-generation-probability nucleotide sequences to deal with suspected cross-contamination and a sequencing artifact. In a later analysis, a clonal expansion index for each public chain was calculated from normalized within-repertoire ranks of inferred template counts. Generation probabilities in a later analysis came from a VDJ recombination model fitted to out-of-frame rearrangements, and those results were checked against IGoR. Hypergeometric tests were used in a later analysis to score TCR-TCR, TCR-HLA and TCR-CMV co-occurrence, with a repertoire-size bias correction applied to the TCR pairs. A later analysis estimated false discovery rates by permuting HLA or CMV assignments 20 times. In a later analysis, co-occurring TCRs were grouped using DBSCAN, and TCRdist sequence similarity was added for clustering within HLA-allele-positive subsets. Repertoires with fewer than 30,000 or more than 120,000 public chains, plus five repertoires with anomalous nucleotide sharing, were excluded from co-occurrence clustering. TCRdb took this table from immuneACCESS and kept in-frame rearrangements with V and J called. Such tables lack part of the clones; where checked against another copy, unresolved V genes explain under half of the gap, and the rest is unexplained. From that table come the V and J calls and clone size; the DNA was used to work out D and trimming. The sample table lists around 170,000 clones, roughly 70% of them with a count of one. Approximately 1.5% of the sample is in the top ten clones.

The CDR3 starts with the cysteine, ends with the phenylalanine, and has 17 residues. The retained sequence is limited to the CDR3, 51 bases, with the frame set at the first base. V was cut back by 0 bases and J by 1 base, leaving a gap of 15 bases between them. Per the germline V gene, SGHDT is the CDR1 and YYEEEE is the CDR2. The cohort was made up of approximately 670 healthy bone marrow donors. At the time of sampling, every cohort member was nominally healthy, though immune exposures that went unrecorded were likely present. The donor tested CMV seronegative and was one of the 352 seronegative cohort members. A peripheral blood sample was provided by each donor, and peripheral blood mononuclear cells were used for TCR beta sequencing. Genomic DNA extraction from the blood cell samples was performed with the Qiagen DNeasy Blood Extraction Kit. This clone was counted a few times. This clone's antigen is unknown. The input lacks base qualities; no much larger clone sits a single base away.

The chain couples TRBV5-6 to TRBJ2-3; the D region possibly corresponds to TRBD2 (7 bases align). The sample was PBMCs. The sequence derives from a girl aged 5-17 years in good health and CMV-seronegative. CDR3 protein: CASSLGLAGGRTDTQYF. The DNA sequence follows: TGTGCCAGCAGCTTGGGGCTTGCCGGGGGGCGCACAGATACGCAGTATTTT. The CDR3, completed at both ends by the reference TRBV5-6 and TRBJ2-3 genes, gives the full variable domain DAGVTQSPTHLIKTRGQQVTLRCSPKSGHDTVSWYQQALGQGPQFIFQYYEEEERQRGNFPDRFSGHQFPNYSSELNVNALLLGDSALYLCASSLGLAGGRTDTQYFGPGTRLTVL.